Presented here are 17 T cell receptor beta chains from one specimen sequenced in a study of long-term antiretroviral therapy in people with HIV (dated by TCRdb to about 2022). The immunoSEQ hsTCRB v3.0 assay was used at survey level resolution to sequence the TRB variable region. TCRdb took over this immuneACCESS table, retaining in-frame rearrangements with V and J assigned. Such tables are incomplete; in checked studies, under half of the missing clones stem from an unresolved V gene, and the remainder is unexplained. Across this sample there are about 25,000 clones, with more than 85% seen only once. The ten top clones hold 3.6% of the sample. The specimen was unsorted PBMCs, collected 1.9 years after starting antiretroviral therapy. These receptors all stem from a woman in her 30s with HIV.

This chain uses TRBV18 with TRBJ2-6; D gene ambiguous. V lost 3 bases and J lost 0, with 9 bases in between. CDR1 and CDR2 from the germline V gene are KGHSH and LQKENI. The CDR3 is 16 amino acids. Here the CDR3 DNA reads TGTGCCAGCTCACCCGTACGTTACTCTGGGGCCAACGTCCTGACTTTC. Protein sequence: CASSPVRYSGANVLTF.

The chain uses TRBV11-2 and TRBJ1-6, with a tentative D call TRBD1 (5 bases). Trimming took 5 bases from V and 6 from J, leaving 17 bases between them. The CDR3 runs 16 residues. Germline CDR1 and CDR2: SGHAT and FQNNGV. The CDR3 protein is CASSTRAGLVNSPLHF. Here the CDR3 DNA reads TGTGCCAGCAGCACCAGGGCAGGGTTAGTTAATTCACCCCTCCACTTT.

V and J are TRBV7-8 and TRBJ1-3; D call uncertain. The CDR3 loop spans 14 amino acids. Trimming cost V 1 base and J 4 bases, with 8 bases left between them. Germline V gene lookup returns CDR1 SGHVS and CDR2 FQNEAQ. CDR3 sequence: CASSLGEKGNTIYF. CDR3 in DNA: TGTGCCAGCAGCTTAGGGGAAAAGGGAAACACCATATATTTT. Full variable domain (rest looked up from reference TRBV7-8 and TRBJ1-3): GAGVSQSPRYKVAKRGQDVALRCDPISGHVSLFWYQQALGQGPEFLTYFQNEAQLDKSGLPSDRFFAERPEGSVSTLKIQRTQQEDSAVYLCASSLGEKGNTIYFGEGSWLTVV.

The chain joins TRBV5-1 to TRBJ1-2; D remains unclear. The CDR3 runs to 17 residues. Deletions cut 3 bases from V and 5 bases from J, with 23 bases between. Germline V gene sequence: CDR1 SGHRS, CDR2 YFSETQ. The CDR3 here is CASSSVGPGLGGYGYTF. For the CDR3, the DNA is TGCGCCAGCAGCTCGGTTGGGCCCGGTCTCGGCGGGTATGGCTACACCTTC.

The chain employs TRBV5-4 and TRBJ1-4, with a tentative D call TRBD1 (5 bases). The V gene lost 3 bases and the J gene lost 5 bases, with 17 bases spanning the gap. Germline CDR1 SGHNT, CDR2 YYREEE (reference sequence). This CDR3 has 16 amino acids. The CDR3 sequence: CASSYRDPNLNEKLFF. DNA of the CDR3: TGTGCCAGCAGCTACCGGGACCCAAACTTAAATGAAAAACTGTTTTTT.

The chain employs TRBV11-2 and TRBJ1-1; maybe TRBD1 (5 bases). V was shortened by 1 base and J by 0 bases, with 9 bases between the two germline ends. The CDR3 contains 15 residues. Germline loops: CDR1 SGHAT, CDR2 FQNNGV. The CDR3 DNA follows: TGTGCCAGCAGCTTAGTCGGGACGGTGAACACTGAAGCTTTCTTT. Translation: CASSLVGTVNTEAFF. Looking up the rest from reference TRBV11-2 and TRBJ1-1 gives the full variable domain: EAGVAQSPRYKIIEKRQSVAFWCNPISGHATLYWYQQILGQGPKLLIQFQNNGVVDDSQLPKDRFSAERLKGVDSTLKIQPAKLEDSAVYLCASSLVGTVNTEAFFGQGTRLTVV.

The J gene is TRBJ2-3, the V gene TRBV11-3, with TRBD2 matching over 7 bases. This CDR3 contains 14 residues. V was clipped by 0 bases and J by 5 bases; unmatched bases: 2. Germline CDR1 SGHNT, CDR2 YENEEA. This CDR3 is CASSLDGGGDTQYF. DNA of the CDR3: TGTGCCAGCAGCTTAGATGGCGGGGGAGATACGCAGTATTTT.

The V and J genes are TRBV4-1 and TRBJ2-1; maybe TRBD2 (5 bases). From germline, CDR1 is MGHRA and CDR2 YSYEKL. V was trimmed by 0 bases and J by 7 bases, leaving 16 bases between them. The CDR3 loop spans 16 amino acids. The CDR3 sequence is CASSQDRRRVSNEQFF. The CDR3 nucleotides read TGCGCCAGCAGCCAAGATAGGAGGCGGGTCTCGAATGAGCAGTTCTTC.

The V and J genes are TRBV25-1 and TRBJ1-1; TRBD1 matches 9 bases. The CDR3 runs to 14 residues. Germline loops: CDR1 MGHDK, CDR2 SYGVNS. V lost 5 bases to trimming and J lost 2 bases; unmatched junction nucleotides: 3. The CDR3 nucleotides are TGTGCCAGCAGTCTGGGACAGGGAAACACTGAAGCTTTCTTT. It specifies CASSLGQGNTEAFF.

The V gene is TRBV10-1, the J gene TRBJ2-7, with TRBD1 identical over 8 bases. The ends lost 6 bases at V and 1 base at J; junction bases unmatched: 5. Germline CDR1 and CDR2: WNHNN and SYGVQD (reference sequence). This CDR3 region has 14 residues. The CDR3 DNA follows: TGCGCCAGCAGGGAGGGACAGGAATCCTACGAGCAGTACGTC. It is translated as CASREGQESYEQYV.

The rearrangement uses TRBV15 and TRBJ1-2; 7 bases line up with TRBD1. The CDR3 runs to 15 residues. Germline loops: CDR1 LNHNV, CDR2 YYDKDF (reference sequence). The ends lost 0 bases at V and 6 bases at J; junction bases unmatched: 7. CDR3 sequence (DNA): TGTGCCACCAGCAGAGAAAGAGGGGGCCGCGATGGCTACACCTTC. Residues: CATSRERGGRDGYTF.

The CDR3 DNA reads TGTGCCAGCAGCTTAGAGGGCGACAGATTTAATTCACCCCTCCACTTT. Amino acids: CASSLEGDRFNSPLHF. This sequence joins TRBV7-2 and TRBJ1-6; the D gene is possibly TRBD1 (5 bases). The CDR3 contains 16 residues. Trimming removed 1 base from V and 6 bases from J, with 13 bases in between. CDR1 and CDR2 (germline): SGHTA, FQGNSA.

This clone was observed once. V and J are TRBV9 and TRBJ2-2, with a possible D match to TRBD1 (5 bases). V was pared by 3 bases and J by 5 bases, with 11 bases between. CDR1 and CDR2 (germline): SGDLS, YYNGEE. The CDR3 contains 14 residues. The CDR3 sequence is CASSALPGTGELFF. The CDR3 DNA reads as TGTGCCAGCAGCGCCCTCCCAGGGACCGGGGAGCTGTTTTTT.

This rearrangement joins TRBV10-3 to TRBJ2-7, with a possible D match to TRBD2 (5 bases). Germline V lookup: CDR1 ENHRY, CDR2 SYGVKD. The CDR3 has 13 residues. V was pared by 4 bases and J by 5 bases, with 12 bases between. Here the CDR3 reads CAISVEGRDEQYF. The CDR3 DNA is TGTGCCATCAGTGTAGAAGGGCGGGACGAGCAGTACTTC.

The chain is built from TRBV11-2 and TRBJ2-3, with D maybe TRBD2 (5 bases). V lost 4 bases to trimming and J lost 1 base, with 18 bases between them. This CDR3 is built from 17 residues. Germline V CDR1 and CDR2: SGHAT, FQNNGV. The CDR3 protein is CASSYYLGESRTDTQYF. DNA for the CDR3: TGTGCCAGCAGCTATTATCTTGGGGAGAGTCGCACAGATACGCAGTATTTT.

This CDR3 is CASSVGTPADTQYF. As DNA, the CDR3 is TGTGCCAGCAGTGTCGGGACTCCTGCGGATACGCAGTATTTT. The chain couples TRBV6-1 to TRBJ2-3, with D possibly TRBD2 on 6 matching bases. This CDR3 is built from 14 residues. In germline, CDR1 is MNHNS, CDR2 SASEGT. V lost 4 bases, J lost 6 bases, and 14 bases lay in between.

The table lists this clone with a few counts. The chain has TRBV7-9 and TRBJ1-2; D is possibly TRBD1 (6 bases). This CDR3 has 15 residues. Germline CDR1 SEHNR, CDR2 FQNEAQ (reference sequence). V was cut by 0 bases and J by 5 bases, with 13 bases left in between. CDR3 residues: CASSLASGARYGYTF. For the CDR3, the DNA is TGTGCCAGCAGCTTAGCGTCAGGGGCGCGGTATGGCTACACCTTC.